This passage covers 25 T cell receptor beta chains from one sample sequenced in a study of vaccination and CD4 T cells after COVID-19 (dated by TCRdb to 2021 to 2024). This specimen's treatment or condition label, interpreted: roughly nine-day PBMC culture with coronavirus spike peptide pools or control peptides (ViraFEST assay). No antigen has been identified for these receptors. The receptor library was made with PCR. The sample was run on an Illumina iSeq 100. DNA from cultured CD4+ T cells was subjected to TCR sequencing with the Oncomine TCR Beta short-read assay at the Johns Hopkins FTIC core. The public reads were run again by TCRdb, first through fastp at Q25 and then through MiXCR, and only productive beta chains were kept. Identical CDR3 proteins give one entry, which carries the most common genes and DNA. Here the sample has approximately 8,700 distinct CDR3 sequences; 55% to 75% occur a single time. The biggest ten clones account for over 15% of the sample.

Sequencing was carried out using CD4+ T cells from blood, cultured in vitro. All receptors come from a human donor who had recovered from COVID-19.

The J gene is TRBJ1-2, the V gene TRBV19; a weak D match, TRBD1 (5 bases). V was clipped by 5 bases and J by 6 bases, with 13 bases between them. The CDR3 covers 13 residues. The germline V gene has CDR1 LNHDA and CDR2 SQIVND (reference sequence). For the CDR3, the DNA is TGTGCCAGTAGTGCGCCCGGGGGTGATGGCTACACCTTC. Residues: CASSAPGGDGYTF.

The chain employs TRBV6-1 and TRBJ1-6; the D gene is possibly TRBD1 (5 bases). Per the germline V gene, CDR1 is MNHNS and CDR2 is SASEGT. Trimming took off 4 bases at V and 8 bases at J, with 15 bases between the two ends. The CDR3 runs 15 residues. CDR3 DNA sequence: TGTGCCAGCAGTGGTTTGACAGAGACCGATTCACCCCTCCACTTT. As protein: CASSGLTETDSPLHF.

The CDR3 loop reads CASKRDRRASTDTQYF. Written as DNA, the CDR3 is TGTGCCAGCAAGCGTGACAGGCGGGCAAGCACAGATACGCAGTATTTT. The chain employs TRBV7-2 and TRBJ2-3; D may be TRBD1 (6 bases). The germline V gene encodes CDR1 SGHTA and CDR2 FQGNSA. CDR3 length equals 16 residues. Trimming removed 7 bases at V and 0 bases at J, with 17 bases between. Full variable domain (remainder filled in from reference TRBV7-2 and TRBJ2-3): GAGVSQSPSNKVTEKGKDVELRCDPISGHTALYWYRQSLGQGLEFLIYFQGNSAPDKSGLPSDRFSAERTGGSVSTLTIQRTQQEDSAVYLCASKRDRRASTDTQYFGPGTRLTVL.

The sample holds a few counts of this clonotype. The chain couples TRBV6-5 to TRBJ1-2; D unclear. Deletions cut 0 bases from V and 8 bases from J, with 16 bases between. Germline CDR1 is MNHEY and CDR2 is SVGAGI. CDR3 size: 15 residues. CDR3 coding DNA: TGTGCCAGCAGTTACTCGAGCCACGAACGGTCCGGCTACACCTTC. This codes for CASSYSSHERSGYTF.

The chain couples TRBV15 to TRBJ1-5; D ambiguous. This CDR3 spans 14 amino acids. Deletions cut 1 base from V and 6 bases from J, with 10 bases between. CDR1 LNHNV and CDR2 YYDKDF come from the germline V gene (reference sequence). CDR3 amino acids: CATSRVRVVQPQHF. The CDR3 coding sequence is TGTGCCACCAGCAGAGTAAGGGTAGTTCAGCCCCAGCATTTT.

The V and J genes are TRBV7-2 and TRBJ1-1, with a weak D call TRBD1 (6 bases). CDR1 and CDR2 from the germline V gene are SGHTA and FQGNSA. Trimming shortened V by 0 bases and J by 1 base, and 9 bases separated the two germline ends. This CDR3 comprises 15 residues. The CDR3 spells CASSLAGTPNTEAFF. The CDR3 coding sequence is TGTGCCAGCAGCTTAGCCGGGACACCGAACACTGAAGCTTTCTTT.

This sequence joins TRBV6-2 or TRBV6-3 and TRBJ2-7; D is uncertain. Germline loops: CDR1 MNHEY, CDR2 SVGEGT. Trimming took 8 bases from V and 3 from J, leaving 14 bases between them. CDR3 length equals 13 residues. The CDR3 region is CASAQSKIYEQYF. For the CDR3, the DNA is TGTGCCAGCGCGCAATCGAAGATCTACGAGCAGTACTTC.

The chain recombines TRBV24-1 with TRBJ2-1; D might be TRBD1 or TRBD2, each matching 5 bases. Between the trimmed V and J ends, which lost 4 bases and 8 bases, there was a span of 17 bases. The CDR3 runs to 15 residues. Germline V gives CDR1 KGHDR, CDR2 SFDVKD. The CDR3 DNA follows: TGTGCCACCAGTGACGAGGGCCAGGGTTACGATGAGCAGTTCTTC. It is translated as CATSDEGQGYDEQFF.

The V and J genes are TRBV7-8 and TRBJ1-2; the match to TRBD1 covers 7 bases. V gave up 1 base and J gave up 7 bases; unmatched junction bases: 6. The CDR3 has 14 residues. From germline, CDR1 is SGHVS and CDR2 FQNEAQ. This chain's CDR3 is CASSLVAGGSGYTF. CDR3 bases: TGTGCCAGCAGCTTAGTAGCAGGGGGAAGTGGCTACACCTTC.

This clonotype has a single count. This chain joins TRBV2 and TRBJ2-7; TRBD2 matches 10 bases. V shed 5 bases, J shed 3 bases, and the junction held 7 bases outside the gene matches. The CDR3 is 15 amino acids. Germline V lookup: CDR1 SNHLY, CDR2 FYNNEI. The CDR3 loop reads CASSRLAGTDYEQYF. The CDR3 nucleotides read TGTGCCAGCAGTCGACTAGCGGGTACAGACTACGAGCAGTACTTC.

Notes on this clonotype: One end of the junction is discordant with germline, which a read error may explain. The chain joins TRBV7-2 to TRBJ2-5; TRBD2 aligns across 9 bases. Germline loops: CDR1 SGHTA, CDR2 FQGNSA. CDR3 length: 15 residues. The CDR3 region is CASSLTSGGQGTQYF. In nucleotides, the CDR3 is TGTGCCAGCAGCTTGACTAGCGGCGGGCAAGGGACCCAGTACTTC.

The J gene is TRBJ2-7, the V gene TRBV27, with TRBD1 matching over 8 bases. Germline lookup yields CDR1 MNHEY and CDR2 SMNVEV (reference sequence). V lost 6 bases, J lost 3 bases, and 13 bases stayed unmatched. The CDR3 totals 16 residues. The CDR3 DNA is TGTGCCAGCAGACCCAATGGACAGGGTGGAAGCTACGAGCAGTACTTC. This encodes CASRPNGQGGSYEQYF.

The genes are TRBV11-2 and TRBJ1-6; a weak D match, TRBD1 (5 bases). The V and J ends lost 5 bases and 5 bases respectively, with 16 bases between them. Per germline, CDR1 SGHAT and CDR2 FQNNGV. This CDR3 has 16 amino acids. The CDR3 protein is CASSLVTGGNNSPLHF. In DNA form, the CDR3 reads TGTGCCAGCAGCCTTGTAACGGGGGGAAATAATTCACCCCTCCACTTT.

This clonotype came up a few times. The CDR3 nucleotides are TGCAGTGCTAGCGGGCGGGGCAGCCAAGAGACCCAGTACTTC. Its protein product is CSASGRGSQETQYF. The V gene is TRBV20-1, the J gene TRBJ2-5; D might be TRBD2 (6 bases). Germline V lookup: CDR1 DFQATT, CDR2 SNEGSKA (reference sequence). There are 14 residues in the CDR3. V shed 3 bases and J shed 1 base, with 12 bases lying between them.

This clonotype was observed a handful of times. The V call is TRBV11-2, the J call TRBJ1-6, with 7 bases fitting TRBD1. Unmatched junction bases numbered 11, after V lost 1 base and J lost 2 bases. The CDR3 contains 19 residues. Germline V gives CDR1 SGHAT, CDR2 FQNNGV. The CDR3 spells CASSLAHYRGNPYNSPLHF. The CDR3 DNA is TGTGCCAGCAGCTTAGCTCACTACAGGGGAAACCCCTATAATTCACCCCTCCACTTT.

The CDR3 here is CASSLYRGTPVYEQYF. Written as DNA, the CDR3 is TGTGCCAGCAGCTTATATCGCGGGACACCCGTTTACGAGCAGTACTTC. The gene calls are TRBV7-2 and TRBJ2-7; D tentatively fits TRBD1 or TRBD2 (6 bases each). Trimming cost V 2 bases and J 4 bases, with 18 bases left between them. The CDR3 length is 16 residues. The germline CDR1 and CDR2 sequences are SGHTA and FQGNSA.

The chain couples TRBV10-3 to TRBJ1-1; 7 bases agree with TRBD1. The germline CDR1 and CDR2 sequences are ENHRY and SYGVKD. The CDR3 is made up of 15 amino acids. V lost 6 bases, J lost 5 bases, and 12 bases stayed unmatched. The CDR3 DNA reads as TGTGCCATCAGAGCGACAGGGAGCGAGTTTACTGAAGCTTTCTTT. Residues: CAIRATGSEFTEAFF.

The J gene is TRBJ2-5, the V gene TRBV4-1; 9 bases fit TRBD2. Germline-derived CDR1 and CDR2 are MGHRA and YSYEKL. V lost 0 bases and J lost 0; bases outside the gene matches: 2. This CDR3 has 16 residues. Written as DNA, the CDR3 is TGCGCCAGCAGCCAAGAGACTAGCGGCCACCAAGAGACCCAGTACTTC. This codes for CASSQETSGHQETQYF.

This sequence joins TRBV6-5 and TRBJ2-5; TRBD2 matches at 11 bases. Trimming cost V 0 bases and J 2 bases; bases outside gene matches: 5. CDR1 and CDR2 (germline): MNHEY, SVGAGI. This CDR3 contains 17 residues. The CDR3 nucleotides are TGTGCCAGCAGTTACTCGATAGCGGGAGGGCGGCAAGAGACCCAGTACTTC. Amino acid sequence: CASSYSIAGGRQETQYF.

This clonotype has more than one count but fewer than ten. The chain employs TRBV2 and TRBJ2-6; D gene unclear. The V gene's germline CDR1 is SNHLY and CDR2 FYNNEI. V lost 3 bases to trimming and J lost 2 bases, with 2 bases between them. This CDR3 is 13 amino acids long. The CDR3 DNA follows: TGTGCCAGCAGTGAGACTGGGGCCAACGTCCTGACTTTC. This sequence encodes CASSETGANVLTF. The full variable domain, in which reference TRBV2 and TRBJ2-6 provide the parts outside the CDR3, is EPEVTQTPSHQVTQMGQEVILRCVPISNHLYFYWYRQILGQKVEFLVSFYNNEISEKSEIFDDQFSVERPDGSNFTLKIRSTKLEDSAMYFCASSETGANVLTFGAGSRLTVL.

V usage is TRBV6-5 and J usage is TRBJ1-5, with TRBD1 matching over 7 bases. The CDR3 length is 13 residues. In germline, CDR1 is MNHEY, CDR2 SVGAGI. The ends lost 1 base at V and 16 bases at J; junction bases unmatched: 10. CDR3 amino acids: CASSYFSGTVLHF. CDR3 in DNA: TGTGCCAGCAGTTACTTCTCCGGGACAGTGTTACATTTT.

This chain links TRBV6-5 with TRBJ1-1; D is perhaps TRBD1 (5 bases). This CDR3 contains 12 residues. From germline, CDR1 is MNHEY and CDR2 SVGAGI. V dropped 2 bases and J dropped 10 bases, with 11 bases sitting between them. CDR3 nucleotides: TGTGCCAGCAGTTACGGAACAGGCCCAGCTTTCTTT. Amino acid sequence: CASSYGTGPAFF.

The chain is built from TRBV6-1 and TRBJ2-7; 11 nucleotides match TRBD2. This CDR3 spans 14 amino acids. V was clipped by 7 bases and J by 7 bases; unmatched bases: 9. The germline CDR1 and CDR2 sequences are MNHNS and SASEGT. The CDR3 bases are TGTGCCAGCACGCGACTAGCGGGAATCTGGGAGCAGTACTTC. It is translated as CASTRLAGIWEQYF.

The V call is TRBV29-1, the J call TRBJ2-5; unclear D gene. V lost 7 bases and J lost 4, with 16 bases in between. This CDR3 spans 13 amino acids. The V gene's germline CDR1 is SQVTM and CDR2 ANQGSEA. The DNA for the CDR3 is TGCAGCGGTCCAACGGGTAGTGGAGAGACCCAGTACTTC. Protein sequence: CSGPTGSGETQYF.

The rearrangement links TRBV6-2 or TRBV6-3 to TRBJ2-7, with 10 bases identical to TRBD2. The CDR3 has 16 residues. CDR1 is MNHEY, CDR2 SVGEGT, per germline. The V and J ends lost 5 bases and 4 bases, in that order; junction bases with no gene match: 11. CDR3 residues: CASSHLPGLAHYEQYF. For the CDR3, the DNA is TGTGCCAGCAGTCACCTTCCGGGACTAGCGCATTACGAGCAGTACTTC.